This T cell receptor beta chain was profiled in a study of regulatory T cells in long-lasting Graves disease. This sample's time point: persistent/refractory GD, antithyroid drugs over 5 years with positive TRAb. After RNA was extracted from PBMCs, the TCR library was made from it. From an endocrinology department in Xi'an, China, came the patients. Study results and limitations: Few sampled subjects may have lowered accuracy.

With respect to this clonotype: Its target is unknown.

To make TCR beta libraries, researchers used iRepertoire HTBI primers and Arm-PCR of CDR3 regions. TCRdb re-analysed the multiplex PCR reads in MiXCR, keeping a single row per CDR3 protein. The sample contains roughly 430,000 distinct CDR3 sequences, roughly a fifth of which appear only once. The TCR sequence derives from a female donor with Graves disease. This specimen was peripheral blood mononuclear cells (PBMCs), taken when the disease was refractory, from a patient treated with antithyroid drugs.

CDR3 sequence (DNA): TGTGCCAGCAGCGGGGGGACACTGAACGGCTACACCTTC. Translation: CASSGGTLNGYTF. The chain uses TRBV28 and TRBJ1-2; possible D gene TRBD1, 6 bases. The length of the CDR3 is 13 residues. V was clipped by 6 bases and J by 8 bases, with 16 bases between them. Germline values: CDR1 MDHEN, CDR2 SYDVKM.